This TCR beta chain was sequenced for a study of cytomegalovirus exposure and HLA in healthy donors. This CDR3 is built from 13 residues. Germline CDR1 and CDR2: SGHRS and YFSETQ. Concerning this clone: The antigen is unknown. A read error may account for a junction end that differs from germline.

Primers: 60 Vbeta forward and 13 Jbeta reverse. Sequencing used immunoSEQ multiplex PCR; TCRdb keeps in-frame clones, though not all of them. The repertoire holds about 100,000 clones, under 85% seen once, with around 4.1% in the top ten. General study results and limits: Roughly uniform sequencing depth across donors was assumed, possibly incorrectly. Per published reports, the classifier diagnosed cytomegalovirus status with high specificity and sensitivity. Later, TCR association rates were found to vary by HLA locus, highest for DRB1 and lowest for HLA-C. Earlier analysis yielded a pattern in which most TCR beta V segments were productive about 90% or about 30% of the time.

The source is a man aged 40-50 years in good health and CMV-seronegative. Sequencing was carried out using PBMCs. This chain links TRBV5-1 with TRBJ2-5; 10 positions agree with TRBD1. DNA of the CDR3: TGCGCCAGCAGCGCCGGGACAGGGGAGACCCGGTACTTC. It encodes CASSAGTGETRYF.